The subject of this entry is one T cell receptor beta chain. Its antigen is not known. The V segment lost 0 bases and the J segment 4 bases; nucleotides outside the gene matches: 10. The germline gives CDR1 SGHAT, CDR2 FQNNGV. The CDR3 runs 18 residues. With random hexamers, reverse transcription was performed on 0.5 to 1 ug of RNA. TCR beta CDR3 was amplified by immunoSEQ multiplex PCR. This amplification extended across 54 Vbeta and 13 Jbeta segments. TCRdb re-analysed the immunoSEQ multiplex PCR reads in MiXCR, keeping a single row per CDR3 protein. The sample lists some 220,000 distinct CDR3 sequences, roughly 96% occurring once. Peripheral blood CD8+ and CD4+ T cells were profiled by TCR beta sequencing. The authors negatively isolated CD8+ and CD4+ T cells and FACS-enriched TEMRA cells. This sample was included in a study of CD8 T cells in Susac syndrome. Study-wide results and limits: The study conceded that relatively few individuals underwent its TCR sequencing and HLA analysis.

Sequencing input: CD4+ T cells from PBMCs. This TCR was sampled from a human donor with multiple sclerosis. The chain couples TRBV11-2 to TRBJ2-5; TRBD1 agrees at 11 bases. CDR3 region: CASSLDQHRDRGRETQYF. The CDR3 nucleotides read TGTGCCAGCAGCTTAGATCAGCACCGGGACAGGGGGAGAGAGACCCAGTACTTC. Complete variable domain (other parts from reference TRBV11-2 and TRBJ2-5): EAGVAQSPRYKIIEKRQSVAFWCNPISGHATLYWYQQILGQGPKLLIQFQNNGVVDDSQLPKDRFSAERLKGVDSTLKIQPAKLEDSAVYLCASSLDQHRDRGRETQYFGPGTRLLVL.